Below are 25 T cell receptor beta chains sequenced from a single sample in a study of cytomegalovirus exposure and HLA in healthy donors. The PCR contained 60 Vbeta and 13 Jbeta primers. Clones were read by immunoSEQ multiplex PCR, and TCRdb kept only the in-frame ones, dropping some. The profile shows about 150,000 clones, around 85% of them singletons. Sequenced: PBMCs. The receptors were gathered from a boy younger than 10 in good health and CMV-seronegative.

V is TRBV5-5 and J is TRBJ1-5; D perhaps matches TRBD1 (6 bases). V lost 3 bases to trimming and J lost 7 bases, with 14 bases between them. The CDR3 has 14 amino acids. Germline assignment: CDR1 SGHKS and CDR2 YYEKEE (reference sequence). The CDR3 bases are TGTGCCAGCAGCTCAGGGGATCTCGGACAGCCCCAGCATTTT. This translates into CASSSGDLGQPQHF.

J is TRBJ2-5 and V is TRBV5-6; D gene uncertain. Trimming removed 2 bases at V and 6 bases at J, with 11 bases between. The CDR3 extends over 13 amino acids. Germline CDR1 is SGHDT and CDR2 is YYEEEE. The CDR3 nucleotides read TGTGCCAGCAGCTTTGGAGCAAAGCAGACCCAGTACTTC. Its translation: CASSFGAKQTQYF. The entire variable domain, with the rest obtained from reference TRBV5-6 and TRBJ2-5, is as follows: DAGVTQSPTHLIKTRGQQVTLRCSPKSGHDTVSWYQQALGQGPQFIFQYYEEEERQRGNFPDRFSGHQFPNYSSELNVNALLLGDSALYLCASSFGAKQTQYFGPGTRLLVL.

V gene TRBV6-1 combines with J gene TRBJ2-1; 8 bases are shared with TRBD2. V lost 0 bases, J lost 5 bases, and 6 bases stayed unmatched. The CDR3 is 16 amino acids. Germline loops: CDR1 MNHNS, CDR2 SASEGT. The CDR3 bases are TGTGCCAGCAGTGAAGCGAGGGTAGCGGGGCACAATGAGCAGTTCTTC. Translated, it gives CASSEARVAGHNEQFF.

V usage is TRBV27 and J usage is TRBJ2-7; 16 positions match TRBD2. J gave up 6 bases and V 7 bases, and 9 bases lay outside the gene matches. The CDR3 loop spans 16 amino acids. CDR1 is MNHEY, CDR2 SMNVEV, per germline (reference sequence). The CDR3 is CASKGLAGGRGREQYF. The DNA of the CDR3 is TGTGCCAGCAAGGGACTAGCGGGAGGGCGGGGGCGCGAGCAGTACTTC.

A few counts support this clone. The chain combines TRBV28 with TRBJ1-1; 8 bases match TRBD1. With V trimmed by 5 bases and J by 3 bases, 8 bases remained unmatched. CDR3 length equals 15 residues. In germline, CDR1 is MDHEN, CDR2 SYDVKM. CDR3 DNA: TGTGCCAGCAGTAAACAGACAGGGGTGCACACTGAAGCTTTCTTT. Amino acids: CASSKQTGVHTEAFF.

The chain combines TRBV6-1 with TRBJ2-5, with D possibly TRBD2 on 5 matching bases. From germline, CDR1 is MNHNS and CDR2 SASEGT. The CDR3 extends over 13 amino acids. The germline V and J ends were trimmed by 4 bases and 2 bases, with 8 bases remaining between them. CDR3 sequence (DNA): TGTGCCAGCAGTGCCGGCGGGCAAGAGACCCAGTACTTC. Protein sequence: CASSAGGQETQYF.

The chain couples TRBV30 to TRBJ1-6; D might be TRBD1 (5 bases). Per the germline V gene, CDR1 is GTSNPN and CDR2 is SVGIG (reference sequence). CDR3 length equals 14 residues. V was cut by 2 bases and J by 6 bases, with 11 bases left in between. CDR3 bases: TGTGCCTGGAGTATTGGACAAGCTAATTCACCCCTCCACTTT. It is translated as CAWSIGQANSPLHF.

This chain uses TRBV5-6 with TRBJ2-5; D gene uncertain. The J call may be incorrect, as the DNA end agrees better with TRBJ2-7. Germline V CDR1 and CDR2: SGHDT, YYEEEE. The CDR3 length is 13 residues. The CDR3 bases are TGTGCCAGCAGCTTTTCAGGCACCTACGAGCAGTACTTC. Translated: CASSFSGTYEQYF.

The chain combines TRBV28 with TRBJ1-1; 8 positions match TRBD1. Germline V gene sequence: CDR1 MDHEN, CDR2 SYDVKM. This CDR3 spans 15 amino acids. V lost 5 bases to trimming and J lost 5 bases; unmatched junction nucleotides: 10. CDR3 nucleotides: TGTGCCAGCAGTCCCCGAGGGACAGGACGAACTGAAGCTTTCTTT. As protein: CASSPRGTGRTEAFF.

The V gene is TRBV6-1, the J gene TRBJ2-2, with D tentatively TRBD2 (6 bases). Germline values: CDR1 MNHNS, CDR2 SASEGT. The CDR3 loop spans 15 amino acids. Trimming took 7 bases from V and 6 from J, leaving 18 bases between them. The CDR3 DNA reads TGTGCCAGCATCAACCTTGGGGGAGGACCCGGGGAGCTGTTTTTT. It yields the protein CASINLGGGPGELFF.

J is TRBJ2-1 and V is TRBV28, with TRBD2 matching 11 bases. Unmatched junction bases numbered 5, after V lost 5 bases and J lost 2 bases. CDR3 length: 16 amino acids. The V gene's germline CDR1 is MDHEN and CDR2 SYDVKM. The CDR3 sequence: CASSRPTSGTYNEQFF. The DNA for the CDR3 is TGTGCCAGCAGTCGGCCGACTAGCGGGACCTACAATGAGCAGTTCTTC.

The table lists this clone with a few counts. The J gene is TRBJ1-5, the V gene TRBV27; 7 nucleotides align to TRBD1. Per germline, CDR1 MNHEY and CDR2 SMNVEV (reference sequence). The CDR3 is 19 amino acids. Trimming at V came to 1 base and at J to 0 bases, leaving 12 bases not matched to a gene. The CDR3 region has the DNA TGTGCCAGCAGTTTATGGTGGGAGGCGGGACAGCATAGCAATCAGCCCCAGCATTTT. This codes for CASSLWWEAGQHSNQPQHF.

This chain joins TRBV5-4 and TRBJ2-3; D call uncertain. The CDR3 is made up of 17 amino acids. Germline V CDR1 and CDR2: SGHNT, YYREEE (reference sequence). V gave up 4 bases and J gave up 0 bases, with 18 bases separating them. CDR3 sequence reads: CASSLVSSGSSTDTQYF. The CDR3 region has the DNA TGTGCCAGCAGCCTGGTATCATCTGGCTCTAGCACAGATACGCAGTATTTT.

The rearrangement links TRBV2 to TRBJ2-1; TRBD2 aligns across 7 bases. V gave up 8 bases and J gave up 10 bases; unmatched junction bases: 5. The germline gives CDR1 SNHLY, CDR2 FYNNEI. The CDR3 has 11 amino acids. CDR3 sequence (DNA): TGTGCCAGCCCTAGCGGAGTAGAGCAGTTCTTC. Its protein is CASPSGVEQFF.

The gene calls are TRBV6-5 and TRBJ2-5; TRBD1 might be the D (5 bases). Trimming pared 8 bases from V and 9 bases from J, leaving 16 bases between. The CDR3 loop spans 12 amino acids. Per the germline V gene, CDR1 is MNHEY and CDR2 is SVGAGI. DNA for the CDR3: TGTGCCAGCTGGAACAGGCCTGGGGCCCAGTACTTC. Translated, it gives CASWNRPGAQYF.

This rearrangement joins TRBV10-2 to TRBJ2-1, with TRBD2 matching 11 bases. J gave up 8 bases and V 0 bases, and 6 bases lay outside the gene matches. The CDR3 contains 16 residues. The V gene's germline CDR1 is WSHSY and CDR2 SAAADI. This chain's CDR3 is CASSESASGRWDEQFF. CDR3 DNA: TGCGCCAGCAGTGAGTCGGCTAGCGGGAGGTGGGATGAGCAGTTCTTC.

This chain joins TRBV27 and TRBJ2-7; TRBD1 might be the D (8 bases). The V and J ends lost 4 bases and 6 bases respectively, with 13 bases between them. The CDR3 sequence is 13 residues long. The germline gives CDR1 MNHEY, CDR2 SMNVEV (reference sequence). CDR3 loop: CASSWTGRAEQYF. CDR3 sequence (DNA): TGTGCCAGCAGTTGGACAGGGAGGGCCGAGCAGTACTTC.

The rearrangement uses TRBV5-1 and TRBJ1-1; 7 nucleotides align to TRBD1. Looked up from germline, CDR1 is SGHRS and CDR2 is YFSETQ. Trimming removed 2 bases from V and 3 bases from J; junction bases left unmatched: 7. The CDR3 is made up of 15 amino acids. In DNA form, the CDR3 reads TGCGCCAGCAGCTTAAGGGGGCTAGGTGACACTGAAGCTTTCTTT. Residues: CASSLRGLGDTEAFF.

This clone appeared once. V and J are TRBV14 and TRBJ2-7; D uncertain. CDR1 and CDR2 from the germline V gene are SGHDN and FVKESK. This CDR3 has 16 residues. Trimming pared 1 base from V and 5 bases from J, leaving 18 bases between. CDR3 in amino acids: CASSQGSLPGFDEQYF. In DNA, the CDR3 is TGTGCCAGCAGCCAAGGTTCCTTGCCGGGTTTCGACGAGCAGTACTTC.

The sample holds a few counts of this clone. The chain joins TRBV14 to TRBJ2-1; 7 nucleotides match TRBD2. The CDR3 extends over 14 amino acids. Per the germline V gene, CDR1 is SGHDN and CDR2 is FVKESK. J was trimmed by 9 bases and V by 1 base; bases with no gene match: 6. In nucleotides, the CDR3 is TGTGCCAGCAGCCAAGGGACTAGACGGCGTGAGCAGTTCTTC. This translates into CASSQGTRRREQFF.

The chain recombines TRBV19 with TRBJ1-1; 7 bases are a match to TRBD1. CDR1 and CDR2 from the germline V gene are LNHDA and SQIVND (reference sequence). The V gene end was trimmed by 0 bases and the J gene end by 4 bases; junction bases not matched to a gene: 5. CDR3 length: 15 residues. The CDR3 region has the DNA TGTGCCAGTAGTATAGATCCAGGGGGGCCCACTGAAGCTTTCTTT. Protein sequence: CASSIDPGGPTEAFF.

This clone was seen only once. The V gene is TRBV5-5, the J gene TRBJ2-1; D is perhaps TRBD1 (6 bases). CDR1 is SGHKS and CDR2 is YYEKEE in the germline V gene (reference sequence). Deletions cut 0 bases from V and 9 bases from J, with 16 bases between. This CDR3 region has 15 residues. CDR3 residues: CASSLVGVGGGEQFF. CDR3 coding DNA: TGTGCCAGCAGCTTGGTGGGAGTAGGGGGTGGTGAGCAGTTCTTC.

CDR3 amino acids: CASSVTPGLGLGEQFF. CDR3 nucleotide sequence: TGTGCCAGCAGCGTAACGCCGGGACTAGGGCTCGGAGAGCAGTTCTTC. The chain links TRBV9 to TRBJ2-1, with 8 bases lining up with TRBD2. The CDR3 extends over 16 amino acids. The germline V gene has CDR1 SGDLS and CDR2 YYNGEE. V was pared by 1 base and J by 10 bases, with 13 bases of the junction left unmatched.

V usage is TRBV19 and J usage is TRBJ2-1; TRBD2 matches at 10 bases. This CDR3 is 17 amino acids long. Germline lookup yields CDR1 LNHDA and CDR2 SQIVND (reference sequence). The J segment lost 10 bases and the V segment lost 5 bases, leaving 17 bases of the junction unmatched. CDR3 region: CASSGDGLAVLRGEQFF. DNA of the CDR3: TGTGCCAGTAGTGGCGACGGACTAGCGGTTCTCAGGGGCGAGCAGTTCTTC.

The gene calls are TRBV7-9 and TRBJ2-7, with 7 bases that match TRBD1. Germline V gene lookup returns CDR1 SEHNR and CDR2 FQNEAQ (reference sequence). The V gene end was trimmed by 4 bases and the J gene end by 3 bases; junction bases not matched to a gene: 9. There are 15 residues in the CDR3. The CDR3 DNA sequence: TGTGCCAGCAGCTCTTTTGGGGGACAGATCTACGAGCAGTACTTC. Translated, it gives CASSSFGGQIYEQYF.